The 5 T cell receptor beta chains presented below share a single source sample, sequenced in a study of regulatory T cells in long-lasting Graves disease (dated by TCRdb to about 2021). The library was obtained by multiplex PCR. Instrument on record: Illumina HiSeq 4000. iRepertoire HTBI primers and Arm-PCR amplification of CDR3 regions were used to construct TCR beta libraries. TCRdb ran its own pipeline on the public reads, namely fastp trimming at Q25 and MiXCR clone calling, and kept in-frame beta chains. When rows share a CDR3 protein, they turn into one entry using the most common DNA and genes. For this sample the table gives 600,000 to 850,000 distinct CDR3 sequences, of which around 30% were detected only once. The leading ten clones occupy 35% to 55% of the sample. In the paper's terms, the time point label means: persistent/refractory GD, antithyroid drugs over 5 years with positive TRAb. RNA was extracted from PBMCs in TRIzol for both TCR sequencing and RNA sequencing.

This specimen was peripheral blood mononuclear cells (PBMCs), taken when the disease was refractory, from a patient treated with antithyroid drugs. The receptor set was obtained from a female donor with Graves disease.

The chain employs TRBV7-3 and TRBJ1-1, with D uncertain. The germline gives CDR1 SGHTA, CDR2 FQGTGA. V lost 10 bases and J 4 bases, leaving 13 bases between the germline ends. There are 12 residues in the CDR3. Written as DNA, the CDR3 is TGTGCCACCCGCCCGGTGGCCACTGAAGCTTTCTTT. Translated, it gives CATRPVATEAFF.

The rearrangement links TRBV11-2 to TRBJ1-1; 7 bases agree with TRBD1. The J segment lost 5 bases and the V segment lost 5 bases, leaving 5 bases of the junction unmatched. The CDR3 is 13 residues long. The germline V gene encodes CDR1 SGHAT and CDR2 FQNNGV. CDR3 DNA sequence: TGTGCCAGCAGCCAGGGGACAGAAACTGAAGCTTTCTTT. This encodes CASSQGTETEAFF.

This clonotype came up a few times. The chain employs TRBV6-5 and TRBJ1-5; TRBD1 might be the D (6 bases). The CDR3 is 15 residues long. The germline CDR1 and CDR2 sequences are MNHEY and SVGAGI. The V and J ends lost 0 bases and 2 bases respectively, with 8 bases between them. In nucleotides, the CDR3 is TGTGCCAGCAGTTACTCGGCAGGGGGCAATCAGCCCCAGCATTTT. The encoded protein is CASSYSAGGNQPQHF.

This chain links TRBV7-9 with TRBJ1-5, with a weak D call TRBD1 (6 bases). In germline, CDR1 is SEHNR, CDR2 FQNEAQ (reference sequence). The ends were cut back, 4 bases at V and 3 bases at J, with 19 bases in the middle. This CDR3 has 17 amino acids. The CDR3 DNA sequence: TGTGCCAGCAGCTCTGACCTGGGGGGGGGGCACAATCAGCCCCAGCATTTT. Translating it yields CASSSDLGGGHNQPQHF.

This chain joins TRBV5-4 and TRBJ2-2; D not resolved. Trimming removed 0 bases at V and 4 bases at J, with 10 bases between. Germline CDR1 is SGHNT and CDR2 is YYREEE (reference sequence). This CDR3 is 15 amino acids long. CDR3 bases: TGTGCCAGCAGCTTGGCAGGTCAGATCACCGGGGAGCTGTTTTTT. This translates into CASSLAGQITGELFF.